This record covers a single TCR beta chain. This record comes from a study of blood T cell repertoires in COVID-19. Germline CDR1 is SGHTA and CDR2 is FQGNSA. Losses at the gene ends were 1 base for V and 5 bases for J; bases not matched to a gene: 7. The CDR3 runs 15 residues. This table comes from immunoSEQ multiplex PCR, and its TCRdb copy is limited to in-frame clones, with some not included. This table has some 200,000 clones, approximately 90% appearing once. This receptor was identified in an older woman with COVID-19, enrolled during active disease. The gene calls are TRBV7-2 and TRBJ2-7; 8 nucleotides match TRBD2. Sequencing was carried out using peripheral blood. CDR3 coding DNA: TGTGCCAGCAGCTTAGTGAGCGGGAGCTCTAACGAGCAGTACTTC. Protein product: CASSLVSGSSNEQYF.